The present T cell receptor beta chain was sequenced within a study of blood T cell repertoires in COVID-19. Some clones are missing from TCRdb's copy, which holds only in-frame ones; the method was immunoSEQ multiplex PCR. This sample has some 180,000 clones, with more than 75% found just once. V gave up 8 bases and J gave up 3 bases, with 13 bases separating them. Germline CDR1 is MDHEN and CDR2 is SYDVKM. The CDR3 has 14 amino acids. This TCR was sampled from a woman aged 60 to 75 with COVID-19, enrolled during active disease. Specimen: peripheral blood. V is TRBV28 and J is TRBJ2-2; TRBD2 might be the D (6 bases). The CDR3 here is CASSSGLYTGELFF. The CDR3 nucleotides are TGTGCCAGCTCGTCGGGACTCTACACCGGGGAGCTGTTTTTT.